These 5 T cell receptor beta chains came from one sample sequenced in a study of Ad26.COV2.S vaccination and SARS-CoV-2 variants (dated by TCRdb to about 2021). Library preparation used the immunoSEQ multiplex PCR assay. The source is immuneACCESS, and TCRdb retained only in-frame sequences with V and J called. Part of the clones is not carried over; for the studies checked, unresolved V genes explain less than half of this, and the remainder is unexplained. This sample lists more than 400,000 clones; about 90% were detected once. The ten largest clonotypes hold about 1.6% of the sample. The treatment or condition label corresponds to: roughly 18 received Ad26.COV2.S at low or high dose, single or two shots; several received placebo; per-sample allocation not given. Repertoires of vaccine and placebo recipients were sequenced from samples taken on day 63 after the first injection. This sample comprised peripheral blood, obtained in a trial of Ad26.COV2.S vaccine versus placebo. These receptor sequences come from a person between 18 and 60 years old who received the Ad26.COV2.S COVID-19 vaccine or a placebo.

The V gene is TRBV6-2 or TRBV6-3, the J gene TRBJ2-2; 7 bases fit TRBD1. CDR1 is MNHEY and CDR2 is SVGEGT in the germline V gene. The CDR3 contains 16 residues. Trimming took 4 bases from V and 6 from J; bases not matched to a gene: 11. The CDR3 loop reads CASSSYDREPAGELFF. CDR3 nucleotides: TGTGCCAGCAGTTCCTACGACAGGGAACCGGCCGGGGAGCTGTTTTTT.

V usage is TRBV5-8 and J usage is TRBJ1-1, with 12 bases matching TRBD1. The germline CDR1 and CDR2 sequences are SGHTS and YDEGEE. The CDR3 has 16 amino acids. With 3 bases clipped from V and 3 bases from J, the junction kept 6 bases outside the gene matches. CDR3 residues: CASSYRDRGLDTEAFF. The CDR3 nucleotides read TGTGCCAGCAGCTACCGGGACAGGGGGCTGGACACTGAAGCTTTCTTT.

The rearrangement uses TRBV5-1 and TRBJ1-3; 8 bases map to TRBD1. CDR1 SGHRS and CDR2 YFSETQ come from the germline V gene. After removal of 1 base from V and 1 base from J, the junction contained 1 base not matched to a gene. The CDR3 has 15 amino acids. CDR3 in amino acids: CASSLTGGSGNTIYF. The DNA of the CDR3 is TGCGCCAGCAGCTTGACAGGGGGATCTGGAAACACCATATATTTT.

Details on this clone: This sample includes further DNA sequences coding for the same CDR3. The chain carries TRBV6-5 and TRBJ2-7; 8 bases are a match to TRBD1. V shed 2 bases and J 3 bases; nucleotides not matched to a gene: 0. The CDR3 covers 13 residues. Germline V gene sequence: CDR1 MNHEY, CDR2 SVGAGI. The CDR3 is CASSYGTGYEQYF. CDR3 nucleotides: TGTGCCAGCAGTTACGGGACAGGCTACGAGCAGTACTTC.

J is TRBJ2-1 and V is TRBV24-1; TRBD2 might be the D (5 bases). The CDR3 covers 16 residues. The germline gives CDR1 KGHDR, CDR2 SFDVKD. The V end was cut by 1 base, the J end by 8 bases, with 17 bases between. This CDR3 reads CATSDLRWAGPDEQFF. The CDR3 bases are TGTGCCACCAGTGATTTACGTTGGGCGGGCCCGGATGAGCAGTTCTTC.